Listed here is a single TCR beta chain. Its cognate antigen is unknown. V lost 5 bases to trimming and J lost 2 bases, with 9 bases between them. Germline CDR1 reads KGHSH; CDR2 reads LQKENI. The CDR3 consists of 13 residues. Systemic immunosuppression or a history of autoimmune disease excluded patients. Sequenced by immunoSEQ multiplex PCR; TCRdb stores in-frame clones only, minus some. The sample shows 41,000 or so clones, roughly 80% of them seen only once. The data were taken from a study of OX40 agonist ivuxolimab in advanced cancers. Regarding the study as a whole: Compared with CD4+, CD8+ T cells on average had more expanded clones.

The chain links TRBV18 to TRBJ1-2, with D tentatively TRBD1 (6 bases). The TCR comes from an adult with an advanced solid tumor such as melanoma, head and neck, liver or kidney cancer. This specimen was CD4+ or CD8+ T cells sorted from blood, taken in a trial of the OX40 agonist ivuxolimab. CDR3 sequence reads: CASSTGQNYGYTF. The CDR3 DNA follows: TGTGCCAGCTCAACGGGACAAAACTATGGCTACACCTTC.